This TCR beta chain was identified during a study of CD8+ T cells in alopecia areata. Overall study context: Each day, treated patients took oral tofacitinib twice, at 5 to 10 mg per dose. Study-level results: Expanded CD8+ clones among the top 100, as well as scalp clonality, were significantly decreased by tofacitinib.

A remark on this clone: Its antigen is as yet unknown.

cDNA prepared by RNA extraction and subsequent reverse transcription served as the template for sequencing. Method: immunoSEQ multiplex PCR; TCRdb's copy keeps in-frame clones and lacks some. The sample holds around 200,000 clones, around 50% seen once. This CDR3 contains 16 residues. Germline lookup yields CDR1 MNHEY and CDR2 SMNVEV (reference sequence). V was cut by 4 bases and J by 5 bases, with 20 bases left in between. Regarding treatment: oral pan-JAK inhibitor, 5-10 mg twice daily. The source is a human donor with alopecia areata. V usage is TRBV27 and J usage is TRBJ2-5, with D possibly being TRBD1 or TRBD2 (5 bases each). Sequences were derived from CD8+ T cells sorted from blood, sampled at week 24, from a patient treated with tofacitinib. CDR3 nucleotide sequence: TGTGCCAGCAGTTGGGCCCCAGGGACGTCTTGGGAGACCCAGTACTTC. This codes for CASSWAPGTSWETQYF.